This T cell receptor (beta chain) stems from a study of low-dose radiotherapy and immunotherapy resistance in tumors (dated by TCRdb to between 2021 and 2023). Describing the broader study: Patients in Cohort 1 were given 0.5 Gy per fraction every 2 weeks, and the prescribed total PTV dose was 6.5 Gy. For Cohort 2, the dose was 1 Gy per fraction given every two weeks, adding up to 13 Gy in total across 26 weeks. Patients were given nivolumab as a 240 mg flat dose every two weeks and ipilimumab at 1 mg/kg every six weeks, with both drugs delivered intravenously. Cyclophosphamide 200 mg/m2 was given intravenously every two weeks, one day before each radiation and immunotherapy administration. Starting on cycle 1 day 1, patients took 300 mg of aspirin by mouth once daily for four cycles. Trial participants were not randomized into treatment groups. Eight patients were included in the translational analysis, namely three from the first dose cohort plus the first five from the second dose cohort.

In the paper's terms, the time point label means: after trial treatment. The sample's treatment or condition label, decoded: LDRT plus nivolumab, ipilimumab, low-dose cyclophosphamide and aspirin (RACIN trial). Donors were enrolled in RACIN, a single-arm phase I dose-escalation trial in which nivolumab, ipilimumab, aspirin, low-dose cyclophosphamide and low-dose radiotherapy were combined. To be eligible, a patient needed to have an advanced solid tumor that was TIL-negative. The data were produced on an Illumina HiSeq 2500. First-strand cDNA was synthesized using Superscript III and a set of TRAV- and TRBV-specific primers, so that both TCRalpha and TCRbeta chains were covered. TCRs were amplified with Phusion for about 20 PCR cycles using a constant-region primer together with the adapter attached to the V primers. The MessageAmp II aRNA Amplification Kit was used to amplify the isolated mRNA, with in vitro transcription run for over 15 hours at 37 degrees C. mRNA for TCR sequencing was isolated with the Dynabeads mRNA DIRECT Purification Kit. Indexed Illumina adapters were added in a second roughly 26-cycle Phusion PCR, and the resulting products were purified with AMPure XP beads. In the source study's methods: Custom Perl scripts were used to pool TCR sequences that encoded the same protein, to remove out-of-frame sequences, and to calculate the abundance of each clonotype. TCR sequences supported by only a single read were excluded from analysis. Repertoire metrics included Shannon entropy, Gini index, clonality, richness, and frequency of TCRs shared between repertoires. TCRdb handled the public reads itself, with Q25 trimming in fastp and clone calling in MiXCR, and kept productive beta chains. Rows are combined by CDR3 protein, so each entry shows the most common genes and DNA. TCRdb, not the original authors, processed these V and J calls. This sample is represented by about 91,000 distinct CDR3 sequences; 20% of them were singletons. Of the sample, 13% is held by the ten largest clones.

Ten or more counts support this clonotype. Its antigen is currently not known. No base quality information exists; no much larger clone differs at one position. This specimen was PBMCs, taken after low-dose radiotherapy plus immunotherapy. The clonotype originates from a female donor with ovarian cancer.

The CDR3 protein: CASSISDWNTEAFF. The base sequence is TGTGCCAGTAGTATCTCAGACTGGAACACTGAAGCTTTCTTT. The chain uses TRBV19 and TRBJ1-1; no confident D gene assignment can be made. The V end loses 3 bases and the J end loses 1 base, and a stretch of 9 bases separates them. Taken from cysteine to phenylalanine, the CDR3 has 14 residues. Kept here is only the CDR3 DNA, which spans 42 bases and is read in frame from base 1. CDR1 LNHDA and CDR2 SQIVND were looked up in the germline V gene (reference sequence).